This TCR beta chain is drawn from a study of blood T cell repertoires in COVID-19. Data came from immunoSEQ multiplex PCR; TCRdb stores just in-frame clones and leaves some out. The table records 90,000 to 100,000 clones, 86% of them present only once. The ends lost 9 bases at V and 2 bases at J; junction bases unmatched: 5. CDR1 and CDR2 (germline): ENHRY, SYGVKD. The CDR3 runs to 13 residues. The gene calls are TRBV10-3 and TRBJ2-7, with 9 bases identical to TRBD1. Input material: peripheral blood. The clonotype comes from a man older than 75 with acute or convalescent COVID-19. The DNA for the CDR3 is TGTGCCATTGGACAGGGGTTAGCCTACGAGCAGTACTTC. It specifies CAIGQGLAYEQYF.